This T cell receptor beta chain derives from a study of T cells expressing NK-cell markers. Study-level background: The authors derived TCR beta repertoires from sorted CD3+CD56+NKG2C+, CD3+CD56+NKG2C- and CD3+CD56-NKG2C+ T cells. General study results and limits: HCMV specificity of the expanded NKG2C+ T cell clones was not established. Among several donors, these clonotypes also ranked first in the CD3+CD56-NKG2C+ fraction.

As to this clonotype: Its target is unknown.

The CDR3 runs 17 residues. CDR1 and CDR2 (germline): SNHLY, FYNNEI. TCRdb reprocessed the 5' RACE reads, with one entry per CDR3 protein and no DNA. This specimen shows about 410,000 distinct CDR3 sequences; the ten leading clones hold approximately 11%. Material for sequencing was blood T cells: a sorted CD56 or NKG2C T cell subset, CD4+ or CD8+ T cells, or bulk PBMC T cells (not recorded which). The clonotype originates from a woman aged 50 to 60 in good health. The chain recombines TRBV2 with TRBJ2-5; TCRdb picks TRBD2, but there is no DNA to check that call. The CDR3 sequence is CASTGDDSGTARETQYF.